In its sample, the clone carrying this T cell receptor (beta chain) was seen many times. No antigen is known for it. The data belong to a study of blood T cells in healthy people across ages. Study-level findings and limits: The authors considered diversity estimates from one million T cells to be underestimates.

The CDR3 is 15 residues long. J gave up 4 bases and V 5 bases, and 11 bases lay outside the gene matches. Per the germline V gene, CDR1 is SEHNR and CDR2 is FQNEAQ (reference sequence). Combining a sample-barcoded 5' primer with a J-beta primer mix, a second PCR ran for roughly 6 to 12 cycles. TCRdb reprocessed the 5' RACE reads via MiXCR and lists one record per CDR3 protein. The sample records some 900,000 distinct CDR3 sequences, roughly 43% being singletons. Sequenced input: blood. J is TRBJ2-7 and V is TRBV7-9; 7 nucleotides match TRBD2. The source of this sequence is a man between 25 and 39 years old in good health. CDR3 nucleotide sequence: TGTGCCAGCAGCCCTAAGACTAGCCGTGAATACGAGCAGTACTTC. It encodes CASSPKTSREYEQYF.